Following are 5 T cell receptor beta chains from one sample sequenced in a study of blood T cell repertoires in COVID-19. Profiling relied on immunoSEQ multiplex PCR, and the TCRdb table lists in-frame clones only, not all of them. The table includes some 86,000 clones, approximately 88% detected once. The sample consisted of peripheral blood. These TCRs come from a woman over 75 with active or convalescent COVID-19.

The rearrangement links TRBV7-2 to TRBJ1-4; D gene unclear. V lost 5 bases and J 10 bases, leaving 11 bases between the germline ends. Germline V gives CDR1 SGHTA, CDR2 FQGNSA. The CDR3 sequence is 12 residues long. As DNA, the CDR3 is TGTGCCAGCAGCGCAACCCGAGTAAAACTGTTTTTT. It encodes CASSATRVKLFF.

This clone has more than one count but fewer than ten. The gene calls are TRBV5-4 and TRBJ1-2; no firm D call. Trimming left V 2 bases short and J 3 bases short, with 8 bases between. This CDR3 is 13 amino acids long. Germline CDR1 is SGHNT and CDR2 is YYREEE (reference sequence). The CDR3 DNA reads as TGTGCCAGCAGCTTCACAGATTACTATGGCTACACCTTC. Translated, it gives CASSFTDYYGYTF.

The chain couples TRBV28 to TRBJ2-1; TRBD2 agrees at 8 bases. The CDR3 has 17 amino acids. V was pared by 5 bases and J by 9 bases, with 18 bases of the junction left unmatched. Germline loops: CDR1 MDHEN, CDR2 SYDVKM. The CDR3 DNA sequence: TGTGCCAGCAGTCCCCCCCAAGTAGCGGGATGGGCAACTGAGCAGTTCTTC. Translated, it gives CASSPPQVAGWATEQFF.

This sequence joins TRBV27 and TRBJ2-7, with D perhaps TRBD2 (6 bases). The CDR3 spans 16 residues. V was clipped by 0 bases and J by 2 bases, with 14 bases between them. CDR1 and CDR2 (germline): MNHEY, SMNVEV (reference sequence). In nucleotides, the CDR3 is TGTGCCAGCAGTTTATCCTCGGCGAGGACTACCTACGAGCAGTACTTC. This translates into CASSLSSARTTYEQYF.

This sequence joins TRBV5-6 and TRBJ1-4; 7 positions match TRBD1. V dropped 2 bases and J dropped 1; count of bases not matched to a gene: 8. The CDR3 sequence is 17 residues long. Looked up from germline, CDR1 is SGHDT and CDR2 is YYEEEE. Written as DNA, the CDR3 is TGTGCCAGCAGCTTAGGGCCAGGGGGACGAACTAATGAAAAACTGTTTTTT. It codes for CASSLGPGGRTNEKLFF.